This paragraph covers one TCR beta chain sequence. The V gene's germline CDR1 is LNHNV and CDR2 YYDKDF (reference sequence). The CDR3 has 14 residues. V shed 6 bases and J shed 0 bases, with 12 bases lying between them. The data were obtained in a study of blood T cells in healthy people across ages. Then a second PCR, running roughly 7 to 11 cycles, was carried out with a sample-barcoded 5' primer and a J-beta primer mix. No fewer than 3 million CDR3-containing paired-end reads came from each sample. Each CDR3 protein gets one entry after TCRdb re-called the 5' RACE reads with MiXCR. The sample has approximately 1.5 million distinct CDR3 sequences; roughly 32% are singletons.

This clonotype was sampled from a woman under 40 in good health. The J gene is TRBJ2-7, the V gene TRBV15; unclear D gene. The sample taken for sequencing was blood. The CDR3 loop reads CATRPGPSSYEQYF. CDR3 in DNA: TGTGCCACCAGACCCGGGCCGAGCTCCTACGAGCAGTACTTC.